This TCR beta chain appears in the sequencing data of a study of cytomegalovirus exposure and HLA in healthy donors. The CDR3 has 15 amino acids. Trimming took off 0 bases at V and 4 bases at J, with 13 bases between the two ends. CDR1 and CDR2 from the germline V gene are SGDLS and YYNGEE. Data came from immunoSEQ multiplex PCR; TCRdb stores just in-frame clones and leaves some out. The table includes approximately 120,000 clones, roughly 89% detected once. Study results and limitations: There were some public TCRs occurring in many donors, but most TCR sequences were rare. The TCR clusters that emerged in the first cohort tended, a later analysis found, to co-occur in the roughly 120 validation repertoires. The classifier was said to identify cytomegalovirus status with high specificity and sensitivity.

Regarding this clone: Its target is unknown.

This chain links TRBV9 with TRBJ2-5; D perhaps matches TRBD1 (8 bases). This sequence originates from a woman aged 18-29 years in good health and CMV-seronegative. Sequencing was done on a sample of PBMCs. In DNA form, the CDR3 reads TGTGCCAGCAGCGTAGCAAGCGGGACAGGAGAGACCCAGTACTTC. Protein sequence: CASSVASGTGETQYF.